One and the same sample provided the 9 T cell receptor beta chains below, sequenced in a study of identical twins. A single record per CDR3 protein comes from TCRdb applying MiXCR to the 5' RACE reads. The sample yields some 760,000 distinct CDR3 sequences, about 20% seen once. These data were also reused for a study on T cells expressing NK-cell markers.

The sequenced sample consisted of PBMCs. These receptors originate from a woman aged 18-30 years in good health.

A few counts support this clonotype. The J gene is TRBJ2-7, the V gene TRBV29-1; 7 positions match TRBD1. J was trimmed by 2 bases and V by 7 bases; bases with no gene match: 5. The CDR3 has 12 residues. The germline CDR1 and CDR2 sequences are SQVTM and ANQGSEA. In nucleotides, the CDR3 is TGCAGCGCCACCGGGACAGCCTACGAGCAGTACTTC. The encoded protein is CSATGTAYEQYF.

The table lists this clonotype with many counts. The chain uses TRBV10-3 and TRBJ1-2; D ambiguous. Trimming cost V 2 bases and J 8 bases, with 9 bases left between them. The germline V gene has CDR1 ENHRY and CDR2 SYGVKD. The CDR3 spans 12 residues. The CDR3 protein is CAISEGLPGYTF. The CDR3 DNA reads as TGTGCCATCAGTGAGGGTTTACCCGGCTACACCTTC.

This clonotype was detected a few times. V gene TRBV4-3 combines with J gene TRBJ2-5; possibly TRBD1 or TRBD2 for D (5 bases each). Germline V gene sequence: CDR1 LGHNA, CDR2 YSLEER. The V gene lost 5 bases and the J gene lost 2 bases, with 15 bases spanning the gap. The CDR3 runs 15 residues. Written as DNA, the CDR3 is TGCGCCAGCAGCTACTCCGCCGAGGGGCAAGAGACCCAGTACTTC. This translates into CASSYSAEGQETQYF.

This clonotype was observed many times. This chain connects TRBV12-3 or TRBV12-4 to TRBJ1-2; D is unclear. Trimming left V 1 base short and J 1 base short, with 1 base between. The CDR3 runs to 12 residues. CDR3 DNA sequence: TGTGCCAGCAGTTTAGTTAACTATGGCTACACCTTC. Its translation: CASSLVNYGYTF.

The chain recombines TRBV18 with TRBJ2-1; 8 bases agree with TRBD1. The V segment lost 1 base and the J segment 1 base; nucleotides outside the gene matches: 3. Germline V lookup: CDR1 KGHSH, CDR2 LQKENI. The CDR3 is made up of 16 amino acids. The CDR3 protein is CASSPQTGGSYNEQFF. Here the CDR3 DNA reads TGTGCCAGCTCACCACAAACAGGGGGTTCCTACAATGAGCAGTTCTTC.

This clonotype was picked up a small number of times. V gene TRBV24-1 combines with J gene TRBJ2-5; 7 bases agree with TRBD1. The V segment lost 4 bases and the J segment 5 bases; nucleotides outside the gene matches: 9. This CDR3 has 15 residues. Germline values: CDR1 KGHDR, CDR2 SFDVKD. CDR3 sequence (DNA): TGTGCCACCAGTGACAACAGGGGTCCTGGTGAGACCCAGTACTTC. Translating gives CATSDNRGPGETQYF.

This clonotype was seen only a few times. The CDR3 DNA follows: TGTGCCAGCAGCTGGAAGACGGGTTCGGAGACCCAGTACTTC. It yields the protein CASSWKTGSETQYF. V gene TRBV7-2 combines with J gene TRBJ2-5, with D unclear. V was cut by 4 bases and J by 5 bases, with 14 bases left in between. CDR1 SGHTA and CDR2 FQGNSA come from the germline V gene. The CDR3 contains 14 residues.

The rearrangement links TRBV12-3 or TRBV12-4 to TRBJ2-7; D may be TRBD2 (6 bases). The CDR3 is 13 amino acids. V shed 7 bases and J shed 8 bases, with 18 bases lying between them. The CDR3, as DNA: TGTGCCAGCACCGAGGAATCGGGAGTGAAGCAGTACTTC. This gives the protein CASTEESGVKQYF.

This clonotype was observed a handful of times. The chain couples TRBV2 to TRBJ2-3; TRBD1 matches at 9 bases. V lost 9 bases, J lost 4 bases, and 2 bases stayed unmatched. Germline V CDR1 and CDR2: SNHLY, FYNNEI. The CDR3 has 12 residues. As DNA, the CDR3 is TGTGCCAGGGACAGGGGAGCAGATACGCAGTATTTT. Translating it yields CARDRGADTQYF.